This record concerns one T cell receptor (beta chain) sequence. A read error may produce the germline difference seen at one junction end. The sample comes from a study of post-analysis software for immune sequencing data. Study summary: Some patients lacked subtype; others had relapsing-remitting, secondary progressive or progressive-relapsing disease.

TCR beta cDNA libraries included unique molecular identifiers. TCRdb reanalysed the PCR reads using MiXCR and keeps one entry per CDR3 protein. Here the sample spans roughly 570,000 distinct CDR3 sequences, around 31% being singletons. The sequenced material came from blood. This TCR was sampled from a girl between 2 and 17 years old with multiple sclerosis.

CDR3 region: CVSSSTRQASYNSPLHF. CDR3 in DNA: TGTGTCAGCAGTTCGACCCGACAGGCCTCCTATAATTCACCCCTCCACTTT. This rearrangement joins TRBV27 to TRBJ1-6; D might be TRBD1 (6 bases). There are 17 residues in the CDR3. Germline loops: CDR1 MNHEY, CDR2 SMNVEV (reference sequence).